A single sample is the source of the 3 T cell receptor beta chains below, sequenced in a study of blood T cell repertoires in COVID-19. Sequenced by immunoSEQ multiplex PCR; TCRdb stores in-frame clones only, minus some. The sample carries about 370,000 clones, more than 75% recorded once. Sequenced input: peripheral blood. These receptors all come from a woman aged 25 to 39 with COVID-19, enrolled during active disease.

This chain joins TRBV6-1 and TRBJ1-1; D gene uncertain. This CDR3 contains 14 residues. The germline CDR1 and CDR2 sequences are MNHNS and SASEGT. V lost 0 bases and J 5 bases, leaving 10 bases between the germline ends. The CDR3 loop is CASSEARGGTEAFF. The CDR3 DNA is TGTGCCAGCAGTGAAGCACGAGGTGGTACTGAAGCTTTCTTT.

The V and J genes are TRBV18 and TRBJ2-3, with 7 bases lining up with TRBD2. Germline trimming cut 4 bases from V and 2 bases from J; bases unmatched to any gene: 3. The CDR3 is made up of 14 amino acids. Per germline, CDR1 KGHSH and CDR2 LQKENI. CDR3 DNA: TGTGCCAGCTCACGAGGGAGGGCCACAGATACGCAGTATTTT. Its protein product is CASSRGRATDTQYF.

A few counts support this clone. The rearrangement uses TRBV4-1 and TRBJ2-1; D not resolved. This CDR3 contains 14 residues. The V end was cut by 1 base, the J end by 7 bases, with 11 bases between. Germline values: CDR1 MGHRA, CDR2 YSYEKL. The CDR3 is CASSQVADGNEQFF. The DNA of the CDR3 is TGCGCCAGCAGCCAAGTCGCTGACGGGAATGAGCAGTTCTTC.